This T cell receptor (beta chain) was identified in a study of T-cell memory formation after mild COVID-19. At least ten counts were recorded for this clonotype. Antigen specificity is unknown. Per the germline V gene, CDR1 is SGHTA and CDR2 is FQGNSA. The CDR3 runs to 15 residues. V dropped 4 bases and J dropped 1 base, with 13 bases sitting between them. General study results and limits: Some clones that responded turned up in pre-infection memory, which suggests that cross-reactive memory joined in. Clones that contracted from day 15 to 85 had balanced CD4/CD8; later expanders were CD4+ biased.

5'RACE primed at constant segments yielded TCR alpha and TCR beta cDNA libraries bearing sample barcodes and UMIs. MiXCR, run by TCRdb on the 5' RACE reads, gives a single entry per CDR3 protein. Of around 320,000 distinct CDR3 sequences listed, around 15% were seen once; the top ten hold about 21%. The J gene is TRBJ2-5, the V gene TRBV7-2, with D tentatively TRBD1 (5 bases). The clonotype was recovered from a man between 18 and 29 years old who had mild COVID-19 (a few samples of this study predate the infection). Cell type and time point are not known. Sample: PBMCs or a T cell subset sorted from them (not recorded which). Here the CDR3 DNA reads TGTGCCAGCAGCTCTAGGGGCGGCCGCCAAGAGACCCAGTACTTC. Translating gives CASSSRGGRQETQYF. Drawing the rest from reference TRBV7-2 and TRBJ2-5, the complete variable domain is GAGVSQSPSNKVTEKGKDVELRCDPISGHTALYWYRQSLGQGLEFLIYFQGNSAPDKSGLPSDRFSAERTGGSVSTLTIQRTQQEDSAVYLCASSSRGGRQETQYFGPGTRLLVL.